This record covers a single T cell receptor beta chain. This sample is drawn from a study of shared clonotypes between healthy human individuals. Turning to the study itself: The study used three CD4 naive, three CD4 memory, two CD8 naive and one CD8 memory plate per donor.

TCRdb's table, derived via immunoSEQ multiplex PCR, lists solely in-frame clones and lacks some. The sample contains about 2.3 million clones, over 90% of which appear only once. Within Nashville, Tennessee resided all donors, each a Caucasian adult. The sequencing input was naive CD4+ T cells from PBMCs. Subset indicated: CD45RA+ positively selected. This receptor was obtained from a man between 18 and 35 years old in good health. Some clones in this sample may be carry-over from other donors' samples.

CDR3 protein: CNPTDQETQYF. Here the CDR3 DNA reads TGCAACCCGACAGATCAAGAGACCCAGTACTTC. The chain uses TRBV20-1 and TRBJ2-5; D perhaps matches TRBD1 (5 bases). The CDR3 spans 11 residues. Germline V gives CDR1 DFQATT, CDR2 SNEGSKA (reference sequence).